The text below deals with one T cell receptor beta chain. Its antigen remains unidentified. The entry originates in a study of beta chain features in type 1 diabetes. The CDR3 loop spans 16 amino acids. Germline-derived CDR1 and CDR2 are SGHRS and YFSETQ. V lost 4 bases and J lost 1, with 16 bases in between. Study-level findings and limits: Type 1 diabetes patients had moderately but significantly shorter TCRB CDR3s in all four CD4+ subsets.

All of the isolated RNA was reverse transcribed, so expressed TCRB transcripts were sequenced. Sequencing used immunoSEQ multiplex PCR; TCRdb keeps in-frame clones, though not all of them. The sample contains 640,000 or so clones, over 13% of which appear only once. This receptor was obtained from a young man with type 1 diabetes. The specimen was naive CD4+ T cells from blood. This chain uses TRBV5-1 with TRBJ2-3; D is possibly TRBD1 (6 bases). The CDR3 spells CASSGPGTSRTDTQYF. The CDR3 nucleotides are TGCGCCAGCAGCGGGCCCGGGACATCTCGCACAGATACGCAGTATTTT.